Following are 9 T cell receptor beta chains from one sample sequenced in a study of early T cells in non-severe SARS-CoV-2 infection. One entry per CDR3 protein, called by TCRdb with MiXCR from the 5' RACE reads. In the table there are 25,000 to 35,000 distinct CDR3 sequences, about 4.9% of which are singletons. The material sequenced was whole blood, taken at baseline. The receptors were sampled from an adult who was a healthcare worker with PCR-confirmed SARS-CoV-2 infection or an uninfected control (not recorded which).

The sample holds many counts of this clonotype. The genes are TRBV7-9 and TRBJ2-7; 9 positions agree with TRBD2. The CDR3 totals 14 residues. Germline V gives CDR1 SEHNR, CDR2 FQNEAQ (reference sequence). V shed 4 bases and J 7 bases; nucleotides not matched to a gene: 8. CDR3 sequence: CASSSGLREGEQYF. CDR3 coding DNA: TGTGCCAGCAGCTCGGGACTGCGGGAGGGGGAGCAGTACTTC.

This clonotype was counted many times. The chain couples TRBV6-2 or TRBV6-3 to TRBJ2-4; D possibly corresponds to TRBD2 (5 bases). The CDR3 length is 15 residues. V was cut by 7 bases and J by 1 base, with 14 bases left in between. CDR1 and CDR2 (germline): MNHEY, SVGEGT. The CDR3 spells CASTIGSVAKNIQYF. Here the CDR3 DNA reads TGTGCCAGCACCATTGGGAGCGTTGCCAAAAACATTCAGTACTTC.

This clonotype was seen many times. DNA for the CDR3: TGTGCCAGCAGCCAAGGGAACAGGGTCCACGAGCAGTACTTC. The encoded protein is CASSQGNRVHEQYF. The V and J genes are TRBV14 and TRBJ2-7; perhaps TRBD1 as D (6 bases). The CDR3 loop spans 14 amino acids. CDR1 is SGHDN and CDR2 is FVKESK in the germline V gene. Between the trimmed V and J ends, which lost 1 base and 5 bases, there was a span of 12 bases.

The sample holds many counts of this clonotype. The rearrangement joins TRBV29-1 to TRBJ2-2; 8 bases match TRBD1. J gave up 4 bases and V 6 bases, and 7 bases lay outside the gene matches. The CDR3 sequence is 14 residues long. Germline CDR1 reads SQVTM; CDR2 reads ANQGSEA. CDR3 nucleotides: TGCAGCGTCGACTTGACAGGGGTCACCGGGGAGCTGTTTTTT. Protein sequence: CSVDLTGVTGELFF.

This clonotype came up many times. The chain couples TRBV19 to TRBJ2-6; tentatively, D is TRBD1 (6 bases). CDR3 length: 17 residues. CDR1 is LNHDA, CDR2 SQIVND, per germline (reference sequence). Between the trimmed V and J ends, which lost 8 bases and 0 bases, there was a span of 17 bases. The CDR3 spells CASGLGHTSSGANVLTF. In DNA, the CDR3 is TGTGCCAGTGGACTGGGACATACGAGCTCTGGGGCCAACGTCCTGACTTTC.

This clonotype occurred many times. The CDR3 nucleotides are TGTGCCACCAGTGAGCGGACAGGGGCGCAGTATTTT. Translation: CATSERTGAQYF. The chain links TRBV24-1 to TRBJ2-3, with 9 bases matching TRBD1. The CDR3 runs to 12 residues. From germline, CDR1 is KGHDR and CDR2 SFDVKD. With V trimmed by 4 bases and J by 10 bases, 2 bases remained unmatched.

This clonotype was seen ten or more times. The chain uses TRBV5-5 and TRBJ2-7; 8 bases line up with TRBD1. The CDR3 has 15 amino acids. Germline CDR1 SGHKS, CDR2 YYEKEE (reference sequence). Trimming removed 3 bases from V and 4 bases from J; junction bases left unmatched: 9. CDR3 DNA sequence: TGTGCCAGCAGCTCTCCTGGACAGGGTTCTTACGAGCAGTACTTC. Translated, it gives CASSSPGQGSYEQYF.

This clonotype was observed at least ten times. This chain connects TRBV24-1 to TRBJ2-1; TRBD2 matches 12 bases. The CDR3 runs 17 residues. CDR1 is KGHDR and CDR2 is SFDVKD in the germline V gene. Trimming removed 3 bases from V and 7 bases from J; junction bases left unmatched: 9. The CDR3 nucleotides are TGTGCCACCAGTGATCCGACTAGCGGGAGTTTTAGTAATGAGCAGTTCTTC. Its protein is CATSDPTSGSFSNEQFF.

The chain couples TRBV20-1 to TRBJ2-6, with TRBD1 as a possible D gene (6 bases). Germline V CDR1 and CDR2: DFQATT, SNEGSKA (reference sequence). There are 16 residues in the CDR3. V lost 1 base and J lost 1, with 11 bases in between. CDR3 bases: TGCAGTGCTAGAGCTTCAGGGGTATCTGGGGCCAACGTCCTGACTTTC. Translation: CSARASGVSGANVLTF.